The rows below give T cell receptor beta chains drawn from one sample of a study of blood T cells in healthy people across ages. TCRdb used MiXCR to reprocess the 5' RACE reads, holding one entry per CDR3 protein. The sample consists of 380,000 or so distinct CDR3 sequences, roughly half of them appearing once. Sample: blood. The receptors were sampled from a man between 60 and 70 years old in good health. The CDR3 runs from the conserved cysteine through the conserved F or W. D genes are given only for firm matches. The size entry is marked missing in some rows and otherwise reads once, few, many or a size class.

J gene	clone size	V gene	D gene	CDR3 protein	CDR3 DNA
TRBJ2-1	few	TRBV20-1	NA	CSARNPREITNEQFF	TGCAGTGCTCGCAACCCGAGGGAAATAACCAATGAGCAGTTCTTC
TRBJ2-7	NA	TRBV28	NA	CASSRGTDLEQYF	TGTGCCAGCAGCCGCGGGACAGACCTCGAGCAGTACTTC
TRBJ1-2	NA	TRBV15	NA	CATSRDRRGGYTF	TGTGCCACCAGCAGAGACCGCAGGGGTGGCTACACCTTC
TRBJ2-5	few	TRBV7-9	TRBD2	CASSLRGGKETQYF	TGTGCCAGCAGCTTGCGCGGGGGGAAAGAGACCCAGTACTTC
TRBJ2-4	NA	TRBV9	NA	CASSVRQAKNIQYF	TGTGCCAGCAGCGTACGACAGGCCAAAAACATTCAGTACTTC
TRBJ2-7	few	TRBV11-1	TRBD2	CASSLGKGLAGVPYEQYF	TGTGCCAGCAGCTTAGGCAAGGGACTAGCGGGAGTCCCCTACGAGCAGTACTTC
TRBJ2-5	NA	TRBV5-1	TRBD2	CASSLSGGAEETQYF	TGCGCCAGCAGCCTTAGCGGGGGGGCCGAAGAGACCCAGTACTTC
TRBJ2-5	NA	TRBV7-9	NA	CASSLAVGLETQYF	TGTGCCAGCAGCCTTGCGGTGGGTTTGGAGACCCAGTACTTC
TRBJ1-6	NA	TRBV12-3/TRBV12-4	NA	CASSPKGQRAGSPLHF	TGTGCCAGCAGCCCTAAAGGACAGCGGGCTGGCTCACCCCTCCACTTT
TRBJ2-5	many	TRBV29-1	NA	CGHQETQYF	TGCGGCCATCAAGAGACCCAGTACTTC
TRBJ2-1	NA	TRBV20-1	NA	CSASRGRGYNEQFF	TGCAGTGCTAGTAGGGGGAGGGGGTACAATGAGCAGTTCTTC
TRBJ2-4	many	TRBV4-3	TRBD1	CASSQDKGGRDIQYF	TGCGCCAGCAGCCAAGATAAAGGGGGCAGGGACATTCAGTACTTC
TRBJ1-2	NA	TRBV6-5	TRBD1	CASSYVQGPRLYGYTF	TGTGCCAGCAGTTACGTACAGGGGCCTAGACTCTATGGCTACACCTTC
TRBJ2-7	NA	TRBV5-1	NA	CASSRIGGVHEQYF	TGCGCCAGCAGCCGGATAGGGGGGGTTCACGAGCAGTACTTC
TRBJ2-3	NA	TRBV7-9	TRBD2	CASSWEGTQYF	TGTGCCAGCAGCTGGGAGGGGACGCAGTATTTT
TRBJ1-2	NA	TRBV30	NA	CSWMAPNYDYTF	TGTTCCTGGATGGCCCCTAACTATGACTACACCTTC
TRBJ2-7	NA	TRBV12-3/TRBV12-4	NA	CASRVNRVPYEQYF	TGTGCCAGCAGAGTCAACAGGGTCCCCTACGAGCAGTACTTC
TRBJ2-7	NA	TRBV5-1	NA	CANHQSYEQYF	TGCGCTAACCATCAGAGCTACGAGCAGTACTTC
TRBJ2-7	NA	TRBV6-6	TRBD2	CASRPLGRDYEQYF	TGTGCCAGCAGGCCACTGGGGAGGGACTACGAGCAGTACTTC
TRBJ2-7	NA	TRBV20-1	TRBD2	CSARDHQRGNNEQYF	TGCAGTGCTAGAGATCACCAGCGGGGGAACAATGAGCAGTACTTC
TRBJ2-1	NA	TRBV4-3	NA	CASSQGPRALSSYNEQFF	TGCGCCAGCAGCCAAGGTCCCAGGGCCCTGAGCTCCTACAATGAGCAGTTCTTC
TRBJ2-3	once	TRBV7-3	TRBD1	CASSSTGIVGDTQYF	TGTGCCAGCAGCTCGACAGGGATCGTAGGAGATACGCAGTATTTT
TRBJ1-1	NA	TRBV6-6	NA	CASSKHSFAEAFF	TGTGCCAGCAGTAAACATAGTTTCGCTGAAGCTTTCTTT
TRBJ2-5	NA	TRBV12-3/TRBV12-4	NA	CASSLYANRVGEETQYF	TGTGCCAGCAGTTTATACGCTAACAGAGTAGGAGAAGAGACCCAGTACTTC
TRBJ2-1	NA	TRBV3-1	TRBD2	CASSHRVLAGIVHNEQFF	TGTGCCAGCAGCCATCGGGTGCTAGCGGGAATAGTCCACAATGAGCAGTTCTTC
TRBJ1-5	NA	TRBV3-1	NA	CASSQEGGKPQHF	TGTGCCAGCAGCCAGGAAGGCGGAAAACCCCAGCATTTT
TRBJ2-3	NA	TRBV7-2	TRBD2	CASSPHPGLDGTDTQYF	TGTGCCAGCAGCCCCCACCCGGGACTAGACGGCACAGATACGCAGTATTTT
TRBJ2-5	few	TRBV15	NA	CATSRDKATSQETQYF	TGTGCCACCAGCAGAGATAAGGCCACTTCCCAAGAGACCCAGTACTTC
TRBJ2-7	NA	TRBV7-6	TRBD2	CASSGGLAETYEQYF	TGTGCCAGCAGCGGGGGACTAGCGGAAACCTACGAGCAGTACTTC
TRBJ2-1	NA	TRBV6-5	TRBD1	CASIAGGTPYEQFF	TGTGCCAGCATAGCAGGGGGCACCCCCTACGAGCAGTTCTTC
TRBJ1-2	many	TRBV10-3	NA	CAISDPTPSYGYTF	TGTGCCATCAGTGACCCGACACCCTCCTATGGCTACACCTTC
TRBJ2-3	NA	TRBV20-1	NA	CSALRGGTDTQYF	TGCAGTGCCCTTAGGGGGGGCACAGATACGCAGTATTTT
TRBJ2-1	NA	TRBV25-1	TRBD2	CASSDPQLAGNLGEQFF	TGTGCCAGCAGTGACCCTCAGCTAGCGGGAAATCTTGGTGAGCAGTTCTTC
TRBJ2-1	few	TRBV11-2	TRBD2	CASSLDPYPSGGLLNEQFF	TGTGCCAGCAGCTTAGACCCCTACCCTAGCGGGGGGCTACTCAATGAGCAGTTCTTC
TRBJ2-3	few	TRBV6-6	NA	CASSPDFPDTQYF	TGTGCCAGCAGCCCCGACTTTCCTGATACGCAGTATTTT
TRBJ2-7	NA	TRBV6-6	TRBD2	CASNGAGGRYEQYF	TGTGCCAGCAATGGGGCGGGGGGACGCTACGAGCAGTACTTC
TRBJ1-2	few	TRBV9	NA	CASSGRPGDGYTF	TGTGCCAGCAGCGGACGTCCGGGAGATGGCTACACCTTC
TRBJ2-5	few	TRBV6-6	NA	CASSYSRNRGQETQYF	TGTGCCAGCAGTTACTCCCGGAATAGGGGCCAAGAGACCCAGTACTTC
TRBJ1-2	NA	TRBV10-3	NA	CAISVQGARNGYTF	TGTGCCATCAGTGTACAAGGGGCGCGAAATGGCTACACCTTC
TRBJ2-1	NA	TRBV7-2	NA	CASSLGWGPAYNEQFF	TGTGCCAGCAGCTTAGGATGGGGGCCGGCCTACAATGAGCAGTTCTTC
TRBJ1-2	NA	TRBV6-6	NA	CASTGRNNGYTF	TGTGCCAGCACGGGCAGGAACAATGGCTACACCTTC
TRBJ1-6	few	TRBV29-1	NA	CSVTESVTSPLHF	TGCAGCGTTACAGAATCAGTAACCTCACCCCTCCACTTT
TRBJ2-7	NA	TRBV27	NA	CASRVQGRSYEQYF	TGTGCCAGCAGGGTACAGGGCAGATCCTACGAGCAGTACTTC
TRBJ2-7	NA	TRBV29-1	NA	CSVTSTIEYEQYF	TGCAGCGTTACGAGTACCATCGAATACGAGCAGTACTTC
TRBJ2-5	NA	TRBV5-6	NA	CASSFSVPGETQYF	TGTGCCAGCAGCTTTTCAGTCCCGGGTGAGACCCAGTACTTC
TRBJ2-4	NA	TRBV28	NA	CASSSIEGPKNIQYF	TGTGCCAGCAGTTCGATCGAAGGACCCAAAAACATTCAGTACTTC
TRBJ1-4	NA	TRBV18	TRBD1	CASSQGQGEEKLFF	TGTGCCAGCTCACAAGGACAGGGCGAGGAAAAACTGTTTTTT